This record looks at one TCR beta chain sequence and its context. This entry comes from a study of shared clonotypes between healthy human individuals. CD8 cells classed as naive were CD45RO-negative and positively selected for CCR7, excluding terminally differentiated effector memory CD45RA+ cells. It was at deep level that the assay was run. Profiled with immunoSEQ multiplex PCR; TCRdb holds only in-frame clones, not every one. The profile shows around 2.1 million clones, approximately 94% of them singletons. CDR1 and CDR2 from the germline V gene are SEHNR and FQNEAQ (reference sequence). The CDR3 has 14 residues. V lost 5 bases and J 5 bases, leaving 16 bases between the germline ends.

The sample was naive CD8+ T cells from PBMCs. This clonotype was obtained from a man aged 18 to 29 in good health. Some clones in this sample may be carry-over from other donors' samples. The V and J genes are TRBV7-9 and TRBJ2-7; weak D call: TRBD1 (5 bases). The CDR3: CASSRIMTDHEQYF. The CDR3 nucleotides are TGTGCCAGCAGCCGTATAATGACAGACCACGAGCAGTACTTC.